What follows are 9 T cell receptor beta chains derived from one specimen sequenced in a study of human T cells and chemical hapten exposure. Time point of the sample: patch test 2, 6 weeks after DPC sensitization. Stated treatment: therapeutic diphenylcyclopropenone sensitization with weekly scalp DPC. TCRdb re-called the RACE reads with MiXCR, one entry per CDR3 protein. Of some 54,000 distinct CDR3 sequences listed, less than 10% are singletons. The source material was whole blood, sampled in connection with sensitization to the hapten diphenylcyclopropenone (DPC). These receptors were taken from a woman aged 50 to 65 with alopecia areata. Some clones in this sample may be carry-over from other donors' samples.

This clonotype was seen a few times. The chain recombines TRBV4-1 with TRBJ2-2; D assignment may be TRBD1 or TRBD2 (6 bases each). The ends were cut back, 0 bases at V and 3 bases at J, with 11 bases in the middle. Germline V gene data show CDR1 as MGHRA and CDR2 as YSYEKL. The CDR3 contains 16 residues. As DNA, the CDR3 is TGCGCCAGCAGCCAAGATGGAGGGGGGTACACCGGGGAGCTGTTTTTT. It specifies CASSQDGGGYTGELFF.

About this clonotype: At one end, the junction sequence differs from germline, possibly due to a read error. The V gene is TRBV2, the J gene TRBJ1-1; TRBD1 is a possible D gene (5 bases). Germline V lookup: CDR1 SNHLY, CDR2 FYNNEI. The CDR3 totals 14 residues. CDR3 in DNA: TGTGCCAGCAGTGGACAGACTATGAACACTGAAGCTTCCTTT. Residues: CASSGQTMNTEASF.

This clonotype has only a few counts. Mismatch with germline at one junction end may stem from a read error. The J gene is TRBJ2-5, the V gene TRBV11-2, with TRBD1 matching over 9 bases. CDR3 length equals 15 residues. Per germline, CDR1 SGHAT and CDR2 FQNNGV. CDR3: CASSLGTGGQATQYF. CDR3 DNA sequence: TGTGCCAGCAGCTTGGGTACAGGGGGCCAAGCGACCCAGTACTTC.

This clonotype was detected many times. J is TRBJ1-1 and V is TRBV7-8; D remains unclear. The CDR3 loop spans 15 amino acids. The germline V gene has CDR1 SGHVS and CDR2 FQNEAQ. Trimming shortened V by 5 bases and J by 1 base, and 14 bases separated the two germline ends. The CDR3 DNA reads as TGTGCCAGCAGCCCCGATTGGAGACGGAACACTGAAGCTTTCTTT. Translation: CASSPDWRRNTEAFF.

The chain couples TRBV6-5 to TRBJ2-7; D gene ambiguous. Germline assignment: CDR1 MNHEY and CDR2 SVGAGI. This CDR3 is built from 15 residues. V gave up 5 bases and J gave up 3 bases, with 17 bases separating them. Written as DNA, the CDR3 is TGTGCCAGCAGTAGATATCCAGAGACAAACTACGAGCAGTACTTC. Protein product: CASSRYPETNYEQYF.

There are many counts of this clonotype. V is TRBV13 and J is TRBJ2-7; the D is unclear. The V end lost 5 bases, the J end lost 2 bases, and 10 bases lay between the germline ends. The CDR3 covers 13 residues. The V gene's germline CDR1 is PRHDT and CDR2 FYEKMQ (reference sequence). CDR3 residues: CASSPPEAYEQYF. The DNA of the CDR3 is TGTGCCAGCAGCCCTCCTGAAGCCTACGAGCAGTACTTC.

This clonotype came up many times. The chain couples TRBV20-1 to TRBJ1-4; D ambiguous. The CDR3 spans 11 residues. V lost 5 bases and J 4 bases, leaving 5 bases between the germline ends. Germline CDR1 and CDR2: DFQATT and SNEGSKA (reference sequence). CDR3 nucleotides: TGCAGTGCTGCGGGTAATGAAAAACTGTTTTTT. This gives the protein CSAAGNEKLFF.

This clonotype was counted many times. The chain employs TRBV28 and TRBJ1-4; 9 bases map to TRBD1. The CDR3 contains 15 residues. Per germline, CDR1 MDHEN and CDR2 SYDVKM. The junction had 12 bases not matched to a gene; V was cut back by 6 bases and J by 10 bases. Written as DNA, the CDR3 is TGTGCCAGCAGCTCCGGGGGACAGGGTGGAGGAAAACTGTTTTTT. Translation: CASSSGGQGGGKLFF.

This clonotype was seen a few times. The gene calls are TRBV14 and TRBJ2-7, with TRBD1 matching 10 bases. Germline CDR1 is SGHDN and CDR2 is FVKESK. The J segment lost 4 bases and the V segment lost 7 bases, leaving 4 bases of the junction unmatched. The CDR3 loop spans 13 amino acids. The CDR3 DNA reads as TGTGCCAGCACCGGGACAGGGGTATACGAGCAGTACTTC. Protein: CASTGTGVYEQYF.